Below, 21 T cell receptor beta chains from the same sample are listed, as sequenced in a study of blood T cell repertoires in COVID-19. TCRdb's table, derived via immunoSEQ multiplex PCR, lists solely in-frame clones and lacks some. This table holds 170,000 or so clones, 88% found once. The source material was PBMCs or T cells enriched from blood (not recorded which). These receptors were taken from a woman in her 50s who had recovered from COVID-19.

V gene TRBV7-9 combines with J gene TRBJ2-1; D might be TRBD1 (6 bases). Germline assignment: CDR1 SEHNR and CDR2 FQNEAQ (reference sequence). V was pared by 2 bases and J by 10 bases, with 15 bases between. The CDR3 has 14 amino acids. DNA for the CDR3: TGTGCCAGCAGCTTATTGGGGGCCGGGTGGGAGCAGTTCTTC. Its translation: CASSLLGAGWEQFF.

This chain joins TRBV5-1 and TRBJ2-5, with 8 bases lining up with TRBD2. With V trimmed by 2 bases and J by 0 bases, 12 bases remained unmatched. CDR3 length: 18 residues. Germline V gene lookup returns CDR1 SGHRS and CDR2 YFSETQ. The CDR3 reads CASSLGPAGATYQETQYF. The DNA of the CDR3 is TGCGCCAGCAGCTTAGGGCCAGCGGGGGCTACGTACCAAGAGACCCAGTACTTC.

The chain links TRBV5-1 to TRBJ1-2, with 7 nucleotides matching TRBD1. Germline lookup yields CDR1 SGHRS and CDR2 YFSETQ. The CDR3 has 15 amino acids. Losses at the gene ends were 0 bases for V and 4 bases for J; bases not matched to a gene: 6. Here the CDR3 DNA reads TGCGCCAGCAGCTTGGGGGCGACAGGGACCTATGGCTACACCTTC. Amino acids: CASSLGATGTYGYTF.

The chain employs TRBV2 and TRBJ2-3; D is ambiguous. CDR3 length equals 16 residues. Germline CDR1 reads SNHLY; CDR2 reads FYNNEI. V was shortened by 6 bases and J by 0 bases, with 16 bases between the two germline ends. The CDR3 nucleotides are TGTGCCAGCAGGGATTCACAGATAACTAGCACAGATACGCAGTATTTT. It specifies CASRDSQITSTDTQYF.

This chain joins TRBV2 and TRBJ1-2; D is perhaps TRBD1 (6 bases). The CDR3 extends over 13 amino acids. Germline loops: CDR1 SNHLY, CDR2 FYNNEI. V was cut by 6 bases and J by 2 bases, with 10 bases left in between. CDR3 sequence (DNA): TGTGCCAGCAGGGACACAGGGAACTATGGCTACACCTTC. Its translation: CASRDTGNYGYTF. The full variable domain, rest sourced from reference TRBV2 and TRBJ1-2, is EPEVTQTPSHQVTQMGQEVILRCVPISNHLYFYWYRQILGQKVEFLVSFYNNEISEKSEIFDDQFSVERPDGSNFTLKIRSTKLEDSAMYFCASRDTGNYGYTFGSGTRLTVV.

The gene calls are TRBV29-1 and TRBJ1-2; no definite D call. The V end lost 0 bases, the J end lost 11 bases, and 22 bases lay between the germline ends. Per the germline V gene, CDR1 is SQVTM and CDR2 is ANQGSEA. The CDR3 runs 15 residues. The CDR3 bases are TGCAGCGTTGAAGATCTTCAAGGAGGAACAGCGATGTACACCTTC. It specifies CSVEDLQGGTAMYTF.

The J gene is TRBJ1-6, the V gene TRBV6-5; perhaps TRBD1 as D (6 bases). V was shortened by 6 bases and J by 4 bases, with 10 bases between the two germline ends. The CDR3 loop spans 14 amino acids. CDR1 is MNHEY and CDR2 is SVGAGI in the germline V gene. Here the CDR3 DNA reads TGTGCCAGCAGCCGCGACAGGTATAATTCACCCCTCCACTTT. It encodes CASSRDRYNSPLHF.

The chain employs TRBV7-2 and TRBJ1-3; 7 bases map to TRBD1. Germline CDR1 is SGHTA and CDR2 is FQGNSA. Losses at the gene ends were 4 bases for V and 3 bases for J; bases not matched to a gene: 6. The CDR3 spans 15 residues. The CDR3 here is CASSSDRAGGNTIYF. The CDR3 nucleotides read TGTGCCAGCAGCTCCGACAGGGCGGGTGGAAACACCATATATTTT.

The chain uses TRBV29-1 and TRBJ2-2, with 7 bases fitting TRBD1. With 0 bases clipped from V and 5 bases from J, the junction kept 3 bases outside the gene matches. Germline assignment: CDR1 SQVTM and CDR2 ANQGSEA. This CDR3 spans 14 amino acids. The CDR3 sequence: CSVEDWDSTGELFF. The DNA of the CDR3 is TGCAGCGTTGAAGATTGGGACAGTACCGGGGAGCTGTTTTTT.

The chain combines TRBV18 with TRBJ1-1, with TRBD1 matching over 9 bases. V gave up 0 bases and J gave up 0 bases; unmatched junction bases: 2. Germline V lookup: CDR1 KGHSH, CDR2 LQKENI. This CDR3 is 16 amino acids long. CDR3 nucleotide sequence: TGTGCCAGCTCACCACCAGACAGGGGGATGAACACTGAAGCTTTCTTT. Protein product: CASSPPDRGMNTEAFF.

The chain couples TRBV24-1 to TRBJ1-2; D perhaps matches TRBD1 (6 bases). The CDR3 spans 15 residues. CDR1 is KGHDR and CDR2 is SFDVKD in the germline V gene. V was shortened by 0 bases and J by 2 bases, with 9 bases between the two germline ends. The CDR3 protein is CATSDLPTGNYGYTF. Here the CDR3 DNA reads TGTGCCACCAGTGATTTGCCCACAGGGAACTATGGCTACACCTTC.

The chain carries TRBV19 and TRBJ1-2; D call uncertain. Per the germline V gene, CDR1 is LNHDA and CDR2 is SQIVND (reference sequence). Deletions cut 3 bases from V and 9 bases from J, with 11 bases between. CDR3 length equals 12 residues. As DNA, the CDR3 is TGTGCCAGTAGTATCATAAGCGGGAGCTACACCTTC. It translates to CASSIISGSYTF. Together with reference TRBV19 and TRBJ1-2, the CDR3 gives the full variable domain: DGGITQSPKYLFRKEGQNVTLSCEQNLNHDAMYWYRQDPGQGLRLIYYSQIVNDFQKGDIAEGYSVSREKKESFPLTVTSAQKNPTAFYLCASSIISGSYTFGSGTRLTVV.

This clone was seen a few times. The chain couples TRBV27 to TRBJ2-2; possible D gene TRBD1, 6 bases. Trimming pared 4 bases from V and 3 bases from J, leaving 15 bases between. CDR1 and CDR2 (germline): MNHEY, SMNVEV (reference sequence). This CDR3 contains 16 residues. The CDR3 loop reads CASSSWSAGDTGELFF. The CDR3 coding sequence is TGTGCCAGCAGTTCGTGGTCGGCAGGGGACACCGGGGAGCTGTTTTTT.

This clone was seen a single time. The gene calls are TRBV6-6 and TRBJ2-7, with D possibly being TRBD1 (5 bases). Germline CDR1 reads MNHNY; CDR2 reads SVGAGI (reference sequence). Trimming cost V 6 bases and J 4 bases, with 10 bases left between them. This CDR3 has 12 amino acids. The CDR3 region has the DNA TGTGCCAGCAGACACGACAGATACGAGCAGTACTTC. Its translation: CASRHDRYEQYF.

V is TRBV7-3 and J is TRBJ1-1; weak D call: TRBD1 (5 bases). The CDR3 extends over 13 amino acids. V dropped 2 bases and J dropped 8 bases, with 12 bases sitting between them. Germline V CDR1 and CDR2: SGHTA, FQGTGA. The CDR3 DNA reads as TGTGCCAGCAGCTTAGGAGGGGCGCGGGAAGCTTTCTTT. This sequence encodes CASSLGGAREAFF.

This clone was counted a single time. The rearrangement uses TRBV5-6 and TRBJ1-3, with 7 nucleotides matching TRBD1. This CDR3 has 15 amino acids. The junction had 7 bases not matched to a gene; V was cut back by 4 bases and J by 3 bases. Germline V lookup: CDR1 SGHDT, CDR2 YYEEEE. The CDR3 DNA reads TGTGCCAGCAGCACACGGACAGGTGTTGGAAACACCATATATTTT. This encodes CASSTRTGVGNTIYF.

V is TRBV6-4 and J is TRBJ2-1; D is perhaps TRBD2 (6 bases). V was trimmed by 2 bases and J by 8 bases, leaving 10 bases between them. There are 13 residues in the CDR3. The germline gives CDR1 MRHNA, CDR2 SNTAGT. Here the CDR3 reads CASSDEWGDEQFF. The CDR3 nucleotides are TGTGCCAGCAGTGACGAATGGGGGGATGAGCAGTTCTTC.

The gene calls are TRBV6-2 or TRBV6-3 and TRBJ1-6, with 7 bases fitting TRBD1. After removal of 4 bases from V and 7 bases from J, the junction contained 7 bases not matched to a gene. The CDR3 runs to 15 residues. The germline gives CDR1 MNHEY, CDR2 SVGEGT. CDR3 region: CASSSPGQINSPLHF. CDR3 nucleotide sequence: TGTGCCAGCAGTTCCCCGGGACAGATAAATTCACCCCTCCACTTT.

The V and J genes are TRBV7-6 and TRBJ2-7, with D perhaps matching TRBD1 (5 bases). This CDR3 comprises 15 residues. Trimming pared 1 base from V and 2 bases from J, leaving 12 bases between. Germline values: CDR1 SGHVS, CDR2 FNYEAQ. The CDR3 DNA reads as TGTGCCAGCAGCTTAGGGGCAGGGTCCCCCTACGAGCAGTACTTC. This translates into CASSLGAGSPYEQYF. Together with reference TRBV7-6 and TRBJ2-7, the CDR3 gives the full variable domain: GAGVSQSPRYKVTKRGQDVALRCDPISGHVSLYWYRQALGQGPEFLTYFNYEAQQDKSGLPNDRFSAERPEGSISTLTIQRTEQRDSAMYRCASSLGAGSPYEQYFGPGTRLTVT.

This chain joins TRBV3-1 (or the pseudogene TRBV3-2) and TRBJ2-6; 7 bases are a match to TRBD2. This CDR3 is built from 19 residues. The J segment lost 0 bases and the V segment lost 2 bases, leaving 10 bases of the junction unmatched. Germline lookup yields CDR1 LGHDT and CDR2 YNNKEL (reference sequence). CDR3 in amino acids: CASSQIREGRSSGANVLTF. The CDR3 DNA sequence: TGTGCCAGCAGCCAAATCAGGGAGGGGCGAAGCTCTGGGGCCAACGTCCTGACTTTC.

V is TRBV18 and J is TRBJ2-7; TRBD1 matches at 8 bases. The CDR3 extends over 15 amino acids. Per the germline V gene, CDR1 is KGHSH and CDR2 is LQKENI. Unmatched junction bases numbered 3, after V lost 0 bases and J lost 2 bases. DNA of the CDR3: TGTGCCAGCTCACCACCCCCGGACAGGGCCTACGAGCAGTACTTC. Amino acids: CASSPPPDRAYEQYF.